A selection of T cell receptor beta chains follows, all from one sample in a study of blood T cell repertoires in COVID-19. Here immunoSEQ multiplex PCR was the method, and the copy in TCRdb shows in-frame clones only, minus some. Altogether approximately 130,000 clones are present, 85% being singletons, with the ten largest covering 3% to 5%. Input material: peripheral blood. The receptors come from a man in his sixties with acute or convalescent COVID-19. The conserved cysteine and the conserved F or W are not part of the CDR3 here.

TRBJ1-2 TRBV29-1 SVLGTDYGYT
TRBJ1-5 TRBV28 ASLVGISGQPQH
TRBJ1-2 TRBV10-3 AINSGTDRGGYT
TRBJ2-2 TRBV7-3 ASSPLRAANTGELF
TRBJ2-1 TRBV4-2 ASSQTSGIYNEQF
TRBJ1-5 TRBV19 ASSLQTGDSNQPQH
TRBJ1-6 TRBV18 ASSPTEKNSPLH
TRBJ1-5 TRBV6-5 ASSGHLGQDQPQH
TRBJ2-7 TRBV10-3 AISDGLAGVSEQY
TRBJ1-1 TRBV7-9 ASSFGGMTEAF
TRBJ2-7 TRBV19 ASSPRTGTDEQY
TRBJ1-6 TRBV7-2 ASSLELVRDSPLH
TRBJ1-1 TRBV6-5 ASSYSPDRANTEAF
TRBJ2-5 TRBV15 ATSRLGQGQGSQETQY
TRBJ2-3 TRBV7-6 ASSLTGTGRTDTQY
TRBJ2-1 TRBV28 ASSSRGLSYNEQF
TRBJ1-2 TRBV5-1 ASSFGGAYGYT
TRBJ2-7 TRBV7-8 ASSLESGTGVIHEQY
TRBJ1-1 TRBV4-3 ASSRREGGTEAF
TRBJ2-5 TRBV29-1 SVRRRGQETQY
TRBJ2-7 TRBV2 AALAGRYEQY
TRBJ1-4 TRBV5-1 ASSLSGGGGEKLF
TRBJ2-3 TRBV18 ASSPGDTQY
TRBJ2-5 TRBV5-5 ASSFHRGEETQY
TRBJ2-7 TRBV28 ASCTGYEQY
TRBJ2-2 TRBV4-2 ASSEDQRLAGKRPTGELF
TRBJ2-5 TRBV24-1 ATSSDNQETQY
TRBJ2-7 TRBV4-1 ASSQAESSYEQY
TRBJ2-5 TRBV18 ASSWTGDGETQY
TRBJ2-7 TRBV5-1 ASSLEGTGSYEQY
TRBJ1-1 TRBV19 ASSPTYRAGTEAF
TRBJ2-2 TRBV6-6 ATTDSLNTGELF
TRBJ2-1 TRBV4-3 ASSQFTGTGYNEQF
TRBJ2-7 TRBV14 ASSRWTGFYEQY
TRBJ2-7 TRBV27 ASRRTSGSEQY
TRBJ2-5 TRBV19 ASSPLGSGGAETQY
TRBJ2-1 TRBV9 ASSVRTGNSEQF
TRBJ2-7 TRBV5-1 ASTLGASGSYEQY
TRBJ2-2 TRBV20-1 SASSPAGSTGELF
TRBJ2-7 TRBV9 ASSGWTGQSYEQY
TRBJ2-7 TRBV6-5 ASSLSGVSYEQY
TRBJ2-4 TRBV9 ASSPDGEGYERAKNIQY
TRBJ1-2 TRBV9 ASSVADLRDGYT
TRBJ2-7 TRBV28 ASSFPGLAGGMAPYEQY
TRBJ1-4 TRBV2 ASSVQGAEKLF
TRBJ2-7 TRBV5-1 ASSLAQASYEQY
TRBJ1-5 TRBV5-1 ASSLVPGVGQPQH
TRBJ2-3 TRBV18 ASSTSGSSWGDTQY
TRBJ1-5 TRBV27 ASSSATGQTWNQPQH
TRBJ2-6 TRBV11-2 ASSLLAGANVLT
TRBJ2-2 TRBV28 ASSGAGGITGELF
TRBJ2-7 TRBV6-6 ASSYTGLSPGEQY